The source of this TCR beta chain is a study of vaccination effects on CD4 cells after COVID-19. Note on this clone: Its specificity is not known.

Culture proceeded for nine to ten days, and CD4+ T cells were then isolated. The CDR3 is 17 residues long. V trimming: 5 bases; J trimming: 5 bases; junction bases outside the gene matches: 14. Germline lookup yields CDR1 MGHRA and CDR2 YSYEKL. TCRdb's copy holds only in-frame clones and misses some; the assay was immunoSEQ multiplex PCR. The sample comprises about 74,000 clones, about 74% of which are singletons, and 2% to 2.5% rests with the top ten. This chain uses TRBV4-1 with TRBJ2-3, with TRBD2 matching 9 bases. The input for sequencing was CD4+ T cells from PBMCs cultured without peptide, taken before COVID-19 vaccination. The sequence derives from a human donor who received a COVID-19 vaccine. The CDR3 protein is CASSSTGRAGGLDTQYF. In DNA, the CDR3 is TGCGCCAGCAGCTCAACGGGTCGAGCGGGGGGTTTAGATACGCAGTATTTT.